These 25 T cell receptor beta chains came from one sample sequenced in a study of identical twins. TCRdb used MiXCR to reprocess the 5' RACE reads, holding one entry per CDR3 protein. The table records some 190,000 distinct CDR3 sequences, more than 15% of them present only once. These data also formed part of another study, on T cells expressing NK-cell markers.

The source material was CD8+ T cells sorted from blood. These receptor sequences come from a woman aged 18-35 years in good health.

This sequence joins TRBV7-9 and TRBJ2-1; no clear D. Trimming left V 6 bases short and J 5 bases short, with 8 bases between. In germline, CDR1 is SEHNR, CDR2 FQNEAQ (reference sequence). The CDR3 spans 12 residues. The CDR3 sequence: CASRADDNEQFF. The CDR3 bases are TGTGCCAGCAGGGCCGATGACAATGAGCAGTTCTTC.

The genes are TRBV30 and TRBJ1-1, with D perhaps matching TRBD1 (6 bases). Trimming removed 4 bases at V and 0 bases at J, with 9 bases between. Germline loops: CDR1 GTSNPN, CDR2 SVGIG (reference sequence). The CDR3 is made up of 13 amino acids. The CDR3 reads CAWMGHLNTEAFF. The DNA of the CDR3 is TGTGCCTGGATGGGACATTTGAACACTGAAGCTTTCTTT.

CDR3 in amino acids: CASSLGREKEAFF. CDR3 sequence (DNA): TGTGCCAGCAGCTTAGGCAGGGAGAAAGAAGCTTTCTTT. J is TRBJ1-1 and V is TRBV7-9; tentative D call: TRBD1 (5 bases). Looked up from germline, CDR1 is SEHNR and CDR2 is FQNEAQ (reference sequence). The V end lost 1 base, the J end lost 8 bases, and 11 bases lay between the germline ends. This CDR3 contains 13 residues. Together with reference TRBV7-9 and TRBJ1-1, the CDR3 gives the full variable domain: DTGVSQNPRHKITKRGQNVTFRCDPISEHNRLYWYRQTLGQGPEFLTYFQNEAQLEKSRLLSDRFSAERPKGSFSTLEIQRTEQGDSAMYLCASSLGREKEAFFGQGTRLTVV.

This clonotype was found a few times. The chain recombines TRBV6-1 with TRBJ2-7; either TRBD1 or TRBD2 may supply D (5 bases each). V was cut by 7 bases and J by 3 bases, with 19 bases left in between. Germline assignment: CDR1 MNHNS and CDR2 SASEGT. This CDR3 is built from 15 residues. CDR3 amino acids: CASTLTAEVNYEQYF. The CDR3 bases are TGTGCCAGCACCCTGACAGCGGAGGTAAACTACGAGCAGTACTTC.

The genes are TRBV5-1 and TRBJ1-1; 7 nucleotides agree with TRBD1. V lost 0 bases and J lost 7; bases outside the gene matches: 9. Germline CDR1 reads SGHRS; CDR2 reads YFSETQ. The CDR3 contains 15 residues. CDR3 sequence (DNA): TGCGCCAGCAGCTTGGTAGGGTCAGGGGGGAATGAAGCTTTCTTT. Amino acids: CASSLVGSGGNEAFF.

This clonotype has only a few counts. The chain uses TRBV9 and TRBJ2-1; TRBD1 agrees at 7 bases. Germline V lookup: CDR1 SGDLS, CDR2 YYNGEE. The CDR3 is 15 amino acids. Trimming took 1 base from V and 6 from J; bases not matched to a gene: 7. The CDR3 is CASSVPRDSVNEQFF. The CDR3 region has the DNA TGTGCCAGCAGCGTACCCCGGGACAGTGTCAATGAGCAGTTCTTC.

This rearrangement joins TRBV20-1 to TRBJ2-2; no reliable D call. This CDR3 is built from 11 residues. Germline CDR1 and CDR2: DFQATT and SNEGSKA (reference sequence). Trimming pared 5 bases from V and 8 bases from J, leaving 9 bases between. CDR3: CSAALLGELFF. CDR3 DNA sequence: TGCAGTGCTGCTCTCCTGGGGGAGCTGTTTTTT.

The sample holds a few counts of this clonotype. The chain uses TRBV29-1 and TRBJ1-2; TRBD1 is a possible D gene (6 bases). Trimming cost V 5 bases and J 5 bases, with 15 bases left between them. Germline V gene sequence: CDR1 SQVTM, CDR2 ANQGSEA. This CDR3 has 13 amino acids. CDR3 DNA sequence: TGCAGCGTTCCCCAAGACCAGGGGTATGGCTACACCTTC. Amino acids: CSVPQDQGYGYTF.

This clonotype was observed a few times. The chain links TRBV27 to TRBJ2-1, with D perhaps assigned TRBD1 or TRBD2 (5 bases each). The germline gives CDR1 MNHEY, CDR2 SMNVEV (reference sequence). V was cut by 8 bases and J by 12 bases, with 23 bases left in between. There are 14 residues in the CDR3. The CDR3 is CASAGGRGPARQFF. The CDR3 DNA follows: TGTGCCAGCGCTGGGGGTAGGGGACCGGCAAGGCAGTTCTTC.

The DNA for the CDR3 is TGTGCCAGCAGTGGCCCTAGCGGGGCCTCCTACAATGAGCAGTTCTTC. Translated: CASSGPSGASYNEQFF. This chain uses TRBV6-1 with TRBJ2-1; 9 bases map to TRBD2. V shed 4 bases and J 0 bases; nucleotides not matched to a gene: 4. The CDR3 is made up of 16 amino acids. In germline, CDR1 is MNHNS, CDR2 SASEGT.

This clonotype appeared a few times. CDR3 sequence (DNA): TGTGCCAGCCAGGGGAACGACGAGCAGTACTTC. Protein: CASQGNDEQYF. The rearrangement links TRBV2 to TRBJ2-7; the D gene is possibly TRBD1 (6 bases). Germline V gives CDR1 SNHLY, CDR2 FYNNEI. Trimming cost V 8 bases and J 5 bases, with 10 bases left between them. The CDR3 is 11 residues long.

This clonotype was counted between two and nine times. The chain uses TRBV27 and TRBJ2-7; D not resolved. The CDR3 loop spans 13 amino acids. The germline V and J ends were trimmed by 3 bases and 3 bases, with 9 bases remaining between them. CDR1 is MNHEY and CDR2 is SMNVEV in the germline V gene (reference sequence). CDR3 region: CASSLDEGYEQYF. In DNA form, the CDR3 reads TGTGCCAGCAGTTTGGACGAAGGCTACGAGCAGTACTTC.

V is TRBV20-1 and J is TRBJ2-7; D remains unclear. This CDR3 is built from 13 residues. Germline CDR1 DFQATT, CDR2 SNEGSKA (reference sequence). V lost 0 bases and J 2 bases, leaving 8 bases between the germline ends. CDR3 amino acids: CSARDGEPYEQYF. CDR3 coding DNA: TGCAGTGCTAGAGATGGGGAACCCTACGAGCAGTACTTC.

This clonotype was observed a few times. This rearrangement joins TRBV10-3 to TRBJ2-1, with 9 bases matching TRBD2. The length of the CDR3 is 12 residues. Germline V lookup: CDR1 ENHRY, CDR2 SYGVKD. The trim removed 7 bases at V and 8 bases at J, leaving 3 bases unmatched. CDR3 loop: CAITSGGYEQFF. CDR3 sequence (DNA): TGTGCCATCACCAGCGGGGGGTATGAGCAGTTCTTC.

This clonotype was counted a few times. This rearrangement joins TRBV19 to TRBJ2-7; no clear D. Trimming stripped 5 bases from V and 3 bases from J, with 11 bases between. The germline gives CDR1 LNHDA, CDR2 SQIVND (reference sequence). The CDR3 has 13 residues. CDR3 bases: TGTGCCAGTAGTCAACAGATGTTCTACGAGCAGTACTTC. Protein: CASSQQMFYEQYF.

The chain couples TRBV20-1 to TRBJ2-5, with 10 positions matching TRBD1. There are 16 residues in the CDR3. V shed 5 bases and J 5 bases; nucleotides not matched to a gene: 14. The V gene's germline CDR1 is DFQATT and CDR2 SNEGSKA (reference sequence). Here the CDR3 DNA reads TGCAGTGCTCAGAATTATGGGGACAGGGGTGTGGAGACCCAGTACTTC. Residues: CSAQNYGDRGVETQYF.

This clonotype occurred a few times. The V gene is TRBV4-1, the J gene TRBJ2-1; TRBD2 aligns across 9 bases. CDR1 MGHRA and CDR2 YSYEKL come from the germline V gene. There are 18 residues in the CDR3. Trimming removed 4 bases from V and 8 bases from J; junction bases left unmatched: 18. This CDR3 reads CASSLLGITGTSSDEQFF. CDR3 DNA: TGCGCCAGCAGCCTCCTCGGGATTACCGGGACTAGCTCCGATGAGCAGTTCTTC.

V gene TRBV7-9 combines with J gene TRBJ2-3; D gene uncertain. This CDR3 contains 14 residues. With 8 bases removed from V and 7 bases from J, the gap between germline ends came to 19 bases. Germline CDR1 reads SEHNR; CDR2 reads FQNEAQ (reference sequence). The DNA for the CDR3 is TGTGCCAGCCTCCATTGGGATCTTGCATATACGCAGTATTTT. It specifies CASLHWDLAYTQYF.

The rearrangement uses TRBV12-5 and TRBJ2-7; the D gene could be TRBD1 or TRBD2 (5 bases each). Germline loops: CDR1 LGHNT, CDR2 FRNRAP. CDR3 length equals 10 residues. Trimming removed 7 bases at V and 6 bases at J, with 7 bases between. CDR3 sequence: CASEGTEQYF. Here the CDR3 DNA reads TGTGCTAGTGAGGGGACCGAGCAGTACTTC.

The V and J genes are TRBV7-9 and TRBJ2-1, with D tentatively TRBD2 (5 bases). Germline values: CDR1 SEHNR, CDR2 FQNEAQ (reference sequence). The V end was cut by 5 bases, the J end by 7 bases, with 15 bases between. This CDR3 spans 14 amino acids. CDR3 sequence: CASSGSPRGNEQFF. Here the CDR3 DNA reads TGTGCCAGCAGCGGGTCCCCGAGAGGGAATGAGCAGTTCTTC.

The chain has TRBV27 and TRBJ2-5, with D tentatively TRBD1 or TRBD2 (5 bases each). Germline V CDR1 and CDR2: MNHEY, SMNVEV (reference sequence). The CDR3 consists of 16 residues. Trimming took off 0 bases at V and 5 bases at J, with 16 bases between the two ends. DNA for the CDR3: TGTGCCAGCAGTTTATCACTGACAGAGGGTCGCGAGACCCAGTACTTC. This codes for CASSLSLTEGRETQYF.

The V call is TRBV6-5, the J call TRBJ1-1; D gene ambiguous. Germline CDR1 is MNHEY and CDR2 is SVGAGI. Trimming shortened V by 2 bases and J by 0 bases, and 13 bases separated the two germline ends. The length of the CDR3 is 16 residues. The CDR3 nucleotides are TGTGCCAGCAGTTACGGCACTGTGGCAATGAACACTGAAGCTTTCTTT. It yields the protein CASSYGTVAMNTEAFF.

This chain connects TRBV9 to TRBJ1-4; 9 bases map to TRBD1. The CDR3 has 14 residues. V shed 4 bases, J shed 8 bases, and the junction held 6 bases outside the gene matches. Germline CDR1 SGDLS, CDR2 YYNGEE. This CDR3 reads CASSPGQGWEKLFF. For the CDR3, the DNA is TGTGCCAGCAGCCCCGGACAGGGGTGGGAAAAACTGTTTTTT. Complete variable domain (other parts from reference TRBV9 and TRBJ1-4): DSGVTQTPKHLITATGQRVTLRCSPRSGDLSVYWYQQSLDQGLQFLIQYYNGEERAKGNILERFSAQQFPDLHSELNLSSLELGDSALYFCASSPGQGWEKLFFGSGTQLSVL.

This chain joins TRBV4-3 and TRBJ2-7; D remains unclear. Trimming stripped 0 bases from V and 4 bases from J, with 13 bases between. The CDR3 totals 15 residues. The germline V gene encodes CDR1 LGHNA and CDR2 YSLEER. The CDR3 loop reads CASSQESGSFYEQYF. For the CDR3, the DNA is TGCGCCAGCAGCCAAGAGTCCGGCAGCTTTTACGAGCAGTACTTC.

This clonotype came up many times. The chain has TRBV15 and TRBJ2-1; the match to TRBD2 covers 8 bases. Germline assignment: CDR1 LNHNV and CDR2 YYDKDF (reference sequence). This CDR3 has 15 residues. V lost 0 bases and J lost 3; bases outside the gene matches: 1. CDR3 protein: CATSREAGDYNEQFF. The DNA of the CDR3 is TGTGCCACCAGCAGAGAAGCGGGAGACTACAATGAGCAGTTCTTC. The complete variable domain, with remaining parts taken from reference TRBV15 and TRBJ2-1, reads DAMVIQNPRYQVTQFGKPVTLSCSQTLNHNVMYWYQQKSSQAPKLLFHYYDKDFNNEADTPDNFQSRRPNTSFCFLDIRSPGLGDTAMYLCATSREAGDYNEQFFGPGTRLTVL.